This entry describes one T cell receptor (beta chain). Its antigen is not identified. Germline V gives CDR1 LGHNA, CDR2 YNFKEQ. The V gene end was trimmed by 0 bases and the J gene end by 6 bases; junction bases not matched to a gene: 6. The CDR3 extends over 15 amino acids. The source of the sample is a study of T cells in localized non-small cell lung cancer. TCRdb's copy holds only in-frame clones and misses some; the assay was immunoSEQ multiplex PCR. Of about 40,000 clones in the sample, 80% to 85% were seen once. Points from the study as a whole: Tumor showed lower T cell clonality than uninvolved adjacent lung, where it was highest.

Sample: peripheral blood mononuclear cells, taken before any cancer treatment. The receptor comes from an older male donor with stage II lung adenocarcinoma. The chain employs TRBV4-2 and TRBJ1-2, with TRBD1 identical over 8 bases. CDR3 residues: CASSQEVRGLDGYTF. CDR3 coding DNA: TGTGCCAGCAGCCAAGAGGTCAGGGGGCTGGATGGCTACACCTTC.